A selection of T cell receptor beta chains follows, all from one sample in a study of neurological immune-mediated disorders. MiXCR, run by TCRdb on the 5' RACE reads, gives a single entry per CDR3 protein. The sample comprises 80,000 to 85,000 distinct CDR3 sequences, 2.5% to 3% of which are singletons, and 0.9% to 1.4% rests with the top ten. The source material was PBMCs. The origin of the receptors is a woman in her thirties with multiple sclerosis. Both conserved end residues are part of each CDR3. Fields, in order: CDR3 DNA, CDR3 protein, D gene, clone size, V gene, J gene. D genes are given only for firm matches. Clone sizes are shown as once, few, many, or a class for an expanded clone.

cdr3_nt: TGTGCCAGCAGTTCTTCTAGCGGCTACAATGAGCAGTTCTTC
cdr3_aa: CASSSSSGYNEQFF
d_call: TRBD2
clone_size: few
v_call: TRBV12-3/TRBV12-4
j_call: TRBJ2-1

cdr3_nt: TGCAGTGTCCCGTCCCGGGACCAGACTCAGTATTTT
cdr3_aa: CSVPSRDQTQYF
d_call: NA
clone_size: many
v_call: TRBV20-1
j_call: TRBJ2-3

cdr3_nt: TGTGCCAGCAGTTTACCCGGGGGTCCTCAGCCCCAGCATTTT
cdr3_aa: CASSLPGGPQPQHF
d_call: NA
clone_size: many
v_call: TRBV6-6
j_call: TRBJ1-5

cdr3_nt: TGTGCCATCAGTGAGGGGGACGAGCAGTACTTC
cdr3_aa: CAISEGDEQYF
d_call: NA
clone_size: many
v_call: TRBV10-3
j_call: TRBJ2-7

cdr3_nt: TGTGCCAGCGGTAGCGTCAATGAGCAGTTCTTC
cdr3_aa: CASGSVNEQFF
d_call: NA
clone_size: many
v_call: TRBV12-3/TRBV12-4
j_call: TRBJ2-1

cdr3_nt: TGTGCCAGCAGTTCAGGGACCCGAATCGGTCAGCCCCAGCATTTT
cdr3_aa: CASSSGTRIGQPQHF
d_call: NA
clone_size: many
v_call: TRBV27
j_call: TRBJ1-5

cdr3_nt: TGTGCCAGCAGTCCTATCGGCGGGGGTAGTTTCAATGAGCAGTTCTTC
cdr3_aa: CASSPIGGGSFNEQFF
d_call: TRBD2
clone_size: many
v_call: TRBV7-9
j_call: TRBJ2-1

cdr3_nt: TGCAGCGTTGCTGGATGGGTGCCGGGCGAGCAGTACTTC
cdr3_aa: CSVAGWVPGEQYF
d_call: NA
clone_size: many
v_call: TRBV29-1
j_call: TRBJ2-7

cdr3_nt: TGTGCCAGCAGCTTAACGTACGGCGGGAGTTCCCACGAGCAGTACTTC
cdr3_aa: CASSLTYGGSSHEQYF
d_call: TRBD2
clone_size: many
v_call: TRBV7-9
j_call: TRBJ2-7

cdr3_nt: TGCAGGGCCCTTCCGGGACAGGGGGCCTACGAGCAGTACTTC
cdr3_aa: CRALPGQGAYEQYF
d_call: TRBD1
clone_size: many
v_call: TRBV20-1
j_call: TRBJ2-7